This T cell receptor (beta chain) emerged from a study of cytomegalovirus exposure and HLA in healthy donors. Whole-study context: In an earlier analysis, around 100 million unique TCR beta sequences were found from some 200 million T cells. The study, taken as a whole, reports: Beyond CMV serostatus, there was no information to go on about immune exposure. When analyzed later, a missense DCLRE1C variant was found to be linked to TCR beta V- and J-gene trimming.

The PCR used 60 Vbeta and 13 Jbeta primers. The table came from immunoSEQ multiplex PCR; TCRdb's copy has only in-frame clones and leaves some out. Among about 160,000 clones listed, roughly 80% were seen once. On this clone itself: Its antigen is not known.

Germline V gives CDR1 WNHNN, CDR2 SYGVQD (reference sequence). The CDR3 consists of 16 residues. Trimming removed 9 bases at V and 4 bases at J, with 19 bases between. This sequence joins TRBV10-1 and TRBJ2-6; a possible D gene is TRBD2 (7 bases). The source is a woman under 40 in good health and CMV-seropositive. The sequencing sample was made of PBMCs. CDR3 in amino acids: CASPEGGAQGANVLTF. DNA for the CDR3: TGCGCCAGTCCAGAAGGGGGGGCGCAAGGGGCCAACGTCCTGACTTTC.